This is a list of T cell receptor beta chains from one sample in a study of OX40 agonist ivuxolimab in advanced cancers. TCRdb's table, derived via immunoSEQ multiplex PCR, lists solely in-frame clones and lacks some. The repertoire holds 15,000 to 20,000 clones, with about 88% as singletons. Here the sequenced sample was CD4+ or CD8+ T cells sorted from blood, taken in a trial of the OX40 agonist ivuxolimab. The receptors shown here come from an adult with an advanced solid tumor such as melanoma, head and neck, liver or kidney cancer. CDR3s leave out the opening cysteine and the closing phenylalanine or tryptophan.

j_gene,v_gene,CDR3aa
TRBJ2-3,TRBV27,ASSLGRGLSTDTQY
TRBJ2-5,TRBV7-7,ASSLGGTGIETQY
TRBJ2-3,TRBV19,ASSIGGGPQSTQY
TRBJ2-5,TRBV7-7,ASSLGQGETQY
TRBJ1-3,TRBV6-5,ASSYSTGERNTIY
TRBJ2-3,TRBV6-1,ASSDLVSTDTQY
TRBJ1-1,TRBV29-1,SATEQGASAF
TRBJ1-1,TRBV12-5,ASGLWSGAGNTEAF
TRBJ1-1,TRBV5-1,ASSSSLGEAF
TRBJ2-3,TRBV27,ASTRDRFTDTQY
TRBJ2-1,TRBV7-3,ASSQTVYNEQF
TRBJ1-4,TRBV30,AWNVPGRANEKLF
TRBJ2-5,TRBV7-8,ASSFWGTNRWETQY
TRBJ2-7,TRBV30,AWSKLFRRGTYEQY
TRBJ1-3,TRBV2,ASSADRGNTIY
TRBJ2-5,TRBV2,ASSEQGLEQETQY
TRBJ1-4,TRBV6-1,ASSEVYEKLF
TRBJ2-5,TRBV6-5,ASRGTGQETQY
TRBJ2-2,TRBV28,ASSLVAANTGELF
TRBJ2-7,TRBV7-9,ASSSPVAGTPYEQY
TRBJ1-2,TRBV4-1,ASSQGDGYT
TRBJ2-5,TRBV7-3,ASSISGWLY
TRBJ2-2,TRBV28,ASSFPGLAGELF